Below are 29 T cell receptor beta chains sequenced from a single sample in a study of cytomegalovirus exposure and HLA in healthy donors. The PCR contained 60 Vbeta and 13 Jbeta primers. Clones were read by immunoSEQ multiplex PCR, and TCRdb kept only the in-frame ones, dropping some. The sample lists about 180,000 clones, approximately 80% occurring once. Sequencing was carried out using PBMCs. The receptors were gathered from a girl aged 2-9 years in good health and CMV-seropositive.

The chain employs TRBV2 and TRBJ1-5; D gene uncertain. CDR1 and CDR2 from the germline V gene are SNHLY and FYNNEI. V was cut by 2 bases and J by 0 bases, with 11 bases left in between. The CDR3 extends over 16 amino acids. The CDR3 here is CASSERSYYSNQPQHF. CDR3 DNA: TGTGCCAGCAGTGAACGGAGTTACTATAGCAATCAGCCCCAGCATTTT. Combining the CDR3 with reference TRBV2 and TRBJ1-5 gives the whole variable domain EPEVTQTPSHQVTQMGQEVILRCVPISNHLYFYWYRQILGQKVEFLVSFYNNEISEKSEIFDDQFSVERPDGSNFTLKIRSTKLEDSAMYFCASSERSYYSNQPQHFGDGTRLSIL.

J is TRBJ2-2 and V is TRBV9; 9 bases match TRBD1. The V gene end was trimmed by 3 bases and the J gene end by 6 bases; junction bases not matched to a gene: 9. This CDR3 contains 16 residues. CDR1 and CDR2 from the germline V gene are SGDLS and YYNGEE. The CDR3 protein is CASSAVQGARAGELFF. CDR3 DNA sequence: TGTGCCAGCAGCGCCGTACAGGGGGCTAGAGCCGGGGAGCTGTTTTTT.

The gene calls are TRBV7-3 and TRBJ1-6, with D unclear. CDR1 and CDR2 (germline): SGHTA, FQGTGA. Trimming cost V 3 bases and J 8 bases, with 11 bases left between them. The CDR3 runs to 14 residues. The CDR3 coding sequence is TGTGCCAGCAGCTTGGAAGGAGAGTATTCACCCCTCCACTTT. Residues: CASSLEGEYSPLHF.

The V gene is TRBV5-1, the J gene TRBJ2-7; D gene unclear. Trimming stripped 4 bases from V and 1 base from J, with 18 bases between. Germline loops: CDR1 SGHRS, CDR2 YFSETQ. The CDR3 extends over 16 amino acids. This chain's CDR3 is CASSPRSTPSSYEQYF. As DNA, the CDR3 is TGCGCCAGCAGCCCCCGTTCTACACCTAGTTCCTACGAGCAGTACTTC.

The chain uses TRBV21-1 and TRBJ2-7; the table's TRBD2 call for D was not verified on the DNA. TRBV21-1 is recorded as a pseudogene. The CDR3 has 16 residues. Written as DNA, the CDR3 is TGTGCCAGCAGCAAAGTGAACGGTCAAAGCTCCTACGAGCAGTACTTC. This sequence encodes CASSKVNGQSSYEQYF.

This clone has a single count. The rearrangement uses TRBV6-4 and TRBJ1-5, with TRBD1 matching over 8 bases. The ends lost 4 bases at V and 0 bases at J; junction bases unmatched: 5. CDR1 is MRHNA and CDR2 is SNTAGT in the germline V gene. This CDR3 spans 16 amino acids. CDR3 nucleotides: TGTGCCAGCAGTGCCAGGACAGGGAGTAGCAATCAGCCCCAGCATTTT. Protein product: CASSARTGSSNQPQHF.

Written as DNA, the CDR3 is TGTGCCAGCTCTCCAGGACAGGGGGCCGGTAATCAGCCCCAGCATTTT. This encodes CASSPGQGAGNQPQHF. This chain uses TRBV18 with TRBJ1-5; 11 positions agree with TRBD1. Looked up from germline, CDR1 is KGHSH and CDR2 is LQKENI. Trimming cost V 6 bases and J 4 bases; bases outside gene matches: 8. The CDR3 runs to 16 residues.

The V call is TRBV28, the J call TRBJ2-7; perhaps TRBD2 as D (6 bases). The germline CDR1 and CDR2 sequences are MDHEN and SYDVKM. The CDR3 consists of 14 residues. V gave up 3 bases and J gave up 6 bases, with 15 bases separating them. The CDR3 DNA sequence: TGTGCCAGCAGTTTCCGGGACTTTAGGGCCGAGCAGTACTTC. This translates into CASSFRDFRAEQYF.

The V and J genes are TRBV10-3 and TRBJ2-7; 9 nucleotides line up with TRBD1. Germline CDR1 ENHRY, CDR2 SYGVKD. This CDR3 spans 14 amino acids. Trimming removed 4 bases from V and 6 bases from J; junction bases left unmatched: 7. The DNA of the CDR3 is TGTGCCATCAGTGGGAGGGGACAGGGTCGCGAGCAGTACTTC. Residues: CAISGRGQGREQYF.

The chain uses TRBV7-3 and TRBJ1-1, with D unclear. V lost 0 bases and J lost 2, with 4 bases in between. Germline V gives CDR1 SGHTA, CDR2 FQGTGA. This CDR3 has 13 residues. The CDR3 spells CASSLTGNTEAFF. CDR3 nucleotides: TGTGCCAGCAGCTTAACGGGCAACACTGAAGCTTTCTTT.

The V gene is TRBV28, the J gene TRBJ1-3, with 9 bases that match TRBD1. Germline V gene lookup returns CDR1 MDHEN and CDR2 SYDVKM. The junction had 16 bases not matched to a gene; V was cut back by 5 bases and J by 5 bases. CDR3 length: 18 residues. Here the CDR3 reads CASSLDRGRRNDRNTIYF. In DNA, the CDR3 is TGTGCCAGCAGTCTGGACAGGGGCCGACGAAACGATAGAAACACCATATATTTT.

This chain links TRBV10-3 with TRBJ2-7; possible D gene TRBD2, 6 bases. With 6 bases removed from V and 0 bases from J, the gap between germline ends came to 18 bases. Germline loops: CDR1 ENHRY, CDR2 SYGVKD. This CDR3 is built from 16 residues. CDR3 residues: CAIRGQWGEDSYEQYF. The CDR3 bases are TGTGCCATCAGGGGTCAGTGGGGGGAGGACTCCTACGAGCAGTACTTC.

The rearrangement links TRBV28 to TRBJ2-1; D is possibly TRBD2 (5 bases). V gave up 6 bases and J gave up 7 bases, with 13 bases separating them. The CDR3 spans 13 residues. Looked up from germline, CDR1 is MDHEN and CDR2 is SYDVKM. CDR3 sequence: CASSPFGDNEQFF. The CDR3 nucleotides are TGTGCCAGCAGCCCCTTCGGGGATAATGAGCAGTTCTTC.

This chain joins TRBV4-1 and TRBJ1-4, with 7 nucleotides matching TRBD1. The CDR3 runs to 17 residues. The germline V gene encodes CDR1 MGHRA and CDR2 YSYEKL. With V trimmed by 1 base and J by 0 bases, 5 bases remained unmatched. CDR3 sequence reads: CASSQGGQGATNEKLFF. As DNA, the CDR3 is TGCGCCAGCAGCCAAGGAGGGCAGGGGGCAACTAATGAAAAACTGTTTTTT.

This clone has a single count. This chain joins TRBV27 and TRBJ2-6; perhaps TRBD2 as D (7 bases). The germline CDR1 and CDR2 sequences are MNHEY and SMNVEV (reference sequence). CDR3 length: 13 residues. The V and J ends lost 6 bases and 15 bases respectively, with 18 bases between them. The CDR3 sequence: CASRLGGLRPLTF. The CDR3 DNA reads TGTGCCAGCAGGTTGGGGGGGCTGAGGCCCCTGACTTTC.

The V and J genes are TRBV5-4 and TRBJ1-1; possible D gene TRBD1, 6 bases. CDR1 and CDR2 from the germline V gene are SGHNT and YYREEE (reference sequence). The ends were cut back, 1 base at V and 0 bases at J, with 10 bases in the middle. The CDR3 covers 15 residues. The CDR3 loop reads CASSLRDKLNTEAFF. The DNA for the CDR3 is TGTGCCAGCAGCTTGAGGGACAAGTTGAACACTGAAGCTTTCTTT.

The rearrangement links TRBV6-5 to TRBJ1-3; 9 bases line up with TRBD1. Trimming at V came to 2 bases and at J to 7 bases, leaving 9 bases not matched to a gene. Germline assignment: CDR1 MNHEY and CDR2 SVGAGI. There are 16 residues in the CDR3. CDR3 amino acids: CASSYRDREPWNTIYF. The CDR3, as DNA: TGTGCCAGCAGTTACCGGGACAGGGAGCCTTGGAACACCATATATTTT.

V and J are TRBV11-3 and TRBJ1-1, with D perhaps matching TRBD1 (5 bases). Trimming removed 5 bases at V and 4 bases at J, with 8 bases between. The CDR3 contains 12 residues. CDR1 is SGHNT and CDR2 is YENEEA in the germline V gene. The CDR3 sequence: CASSSRVTEAFF. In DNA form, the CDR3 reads TGTGCCAGCAGCAGCAGGGTCACTGAAGCTTTCTTT.

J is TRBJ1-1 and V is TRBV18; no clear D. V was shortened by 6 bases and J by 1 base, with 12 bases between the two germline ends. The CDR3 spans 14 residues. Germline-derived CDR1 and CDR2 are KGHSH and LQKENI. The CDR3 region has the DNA TGTGCCAGCTCCCGGGATAAAGGGAACACTGAAGCTTTCTTT. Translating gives CASSRDKGNTEAFF. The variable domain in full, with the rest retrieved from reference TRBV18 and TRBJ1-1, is NAGVMQNPRHLVRRRGQEARLRCSPMKGHSHVYWYRQLPEEGLKFMVYLQKENIIDESGMPKERFSAEFPKEGPSILRIQQVVRGDSAAYFCASSRDKGNTEAFFGQGTRLTVV.

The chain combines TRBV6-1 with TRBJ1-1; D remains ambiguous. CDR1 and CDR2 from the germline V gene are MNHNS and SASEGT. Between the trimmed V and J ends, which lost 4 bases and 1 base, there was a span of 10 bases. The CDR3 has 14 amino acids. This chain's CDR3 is CASSGGGSNTEAFF. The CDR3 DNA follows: TGTGCCAGCAGTGGTGGAGGGTCGAACACTGAAGCTTTCTTT.

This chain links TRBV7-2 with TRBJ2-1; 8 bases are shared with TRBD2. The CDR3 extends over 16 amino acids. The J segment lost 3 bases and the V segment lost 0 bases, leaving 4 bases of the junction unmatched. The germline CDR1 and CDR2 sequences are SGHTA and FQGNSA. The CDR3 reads CASSLAGGLVYNEQFF. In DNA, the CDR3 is TGTGCCAGCAGCTTAGCAGGGGGACTAGTCTACAATGAGCAGTTCTTC.

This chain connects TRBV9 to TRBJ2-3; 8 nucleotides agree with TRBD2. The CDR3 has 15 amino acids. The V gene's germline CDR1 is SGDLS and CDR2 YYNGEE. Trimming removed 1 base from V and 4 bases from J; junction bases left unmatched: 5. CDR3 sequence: CASSVPAGDADTQYF. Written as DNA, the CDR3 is TGTGCCAGCAGCGTACCAGCGGGAGACGCAGATACGCAGTATTTT.

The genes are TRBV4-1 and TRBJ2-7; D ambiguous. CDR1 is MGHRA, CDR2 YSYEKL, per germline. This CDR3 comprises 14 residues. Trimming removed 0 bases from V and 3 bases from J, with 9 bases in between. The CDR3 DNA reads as TGCGCCAGCAGCCAAGATTCTAGTCGCTACGAGCAGTACTTC. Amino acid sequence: CASSQDSSRYEQYF.

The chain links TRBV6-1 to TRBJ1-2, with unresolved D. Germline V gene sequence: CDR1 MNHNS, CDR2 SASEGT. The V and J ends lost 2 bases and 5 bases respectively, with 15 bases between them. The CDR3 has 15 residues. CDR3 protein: CASSESGRPLYGYTF. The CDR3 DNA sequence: TGTGCCAGCAGTGAATCTGGGAGACCCCTATATGGCTACACCTTC.

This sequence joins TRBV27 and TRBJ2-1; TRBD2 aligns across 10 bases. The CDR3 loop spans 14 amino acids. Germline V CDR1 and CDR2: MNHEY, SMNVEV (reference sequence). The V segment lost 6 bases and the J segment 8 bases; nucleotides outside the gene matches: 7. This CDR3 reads CASSLAGVGDEQFF. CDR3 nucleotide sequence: TGTGCCAGCAGCCTAGCGGGAGTAGGGGATGAGCAGTTCTTC.

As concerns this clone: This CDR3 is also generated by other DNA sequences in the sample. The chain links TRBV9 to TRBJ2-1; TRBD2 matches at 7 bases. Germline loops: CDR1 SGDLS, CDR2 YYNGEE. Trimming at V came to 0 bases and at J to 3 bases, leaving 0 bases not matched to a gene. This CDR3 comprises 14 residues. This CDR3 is CASSVVAGYNEQFF. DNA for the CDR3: TGTGCCAGCAGCGTAGTAGCGGGCTACAATGAGCAGTTCTTC.

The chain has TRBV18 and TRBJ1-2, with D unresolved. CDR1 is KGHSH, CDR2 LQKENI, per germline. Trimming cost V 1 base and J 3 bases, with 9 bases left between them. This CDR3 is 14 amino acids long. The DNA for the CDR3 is TGTGCCAGCTCACCACAGGAGCAGTACTATGGCTACACCTTC. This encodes CASSPQEQYYGYTF.

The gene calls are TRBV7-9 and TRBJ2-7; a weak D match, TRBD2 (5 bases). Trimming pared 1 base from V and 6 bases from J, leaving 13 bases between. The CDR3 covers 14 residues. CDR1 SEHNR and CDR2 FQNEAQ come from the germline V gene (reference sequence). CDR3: CASSLVGRGLEQYF. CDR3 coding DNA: TGTGCCAGCAGCTTAGTGGGAAGAGGGCTCGAGCAGTACTTC.

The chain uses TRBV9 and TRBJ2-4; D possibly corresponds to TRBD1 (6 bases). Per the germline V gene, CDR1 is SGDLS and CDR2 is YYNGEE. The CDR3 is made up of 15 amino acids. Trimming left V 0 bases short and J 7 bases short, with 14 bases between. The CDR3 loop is CASSVGGQASNIQYF. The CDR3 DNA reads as TGTGCCAGCAGCGTAGGGGGACAAGCTTCGAACATTCAGTACTTC. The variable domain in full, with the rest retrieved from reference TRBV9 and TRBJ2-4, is DSGVTQTPKHLITATGQRVTLRCSPRSGDLSVYWYQQSLDQGLQFLIQYYNGEERAKGNILERFSAQQFPDLHSELNLSSLELGDSALYFCASSVGGQASNIQYFGAGTRLSVL.